This passage covers 29 T cell receptor beta chains from one sample sequenced in a study of cytomegalovirus exposure and HLA in healthy donors. The PCR had 60 Vbeta and 13 Jbeta primers. Sequencing used immunoSEQ multiplex PCR; TCRdb keeps in-frame clones, though not all of them. The sample totals 100,000 to 150,000 clones. The sample taken for sequencing was PBMCs. These receptors were taken from a woman in her thirties or forties in good health and CMV-seropositive.

J is TRBJ2-5 and V is TRBV6-1, with 8 bases lining up with TRBD2. The junction had 11 bases not matched to a gene; V was cut back by 6 bases and J by 5 bases. The CDR3 spans 15 residues. Germline lookup yields CDR1 MNHNS and CDR2 SASEGT. CDR3 bases: TGTGCCAGCAGGACTCCCCGGGGGGGCGCGGAGACCCAGTACTTC. This gives the protein CASRTPRGGAETQYF.

V usage is TRBV5-5 and J usage is TRBJ1-5; D unclear. V was trimmed by 0 bases and J by 4 bases, leaving 8 bases between them. The germline gives CDR1 SGHKS, CDR2 YYEKEE (reference sequence). CDR3 length: 14 amino acids. The DNA for the CDR3 is TGTGCCAGCAGCTTGGGGACTCAAAATCAGCCCCAGCATTTT. It encodes CASSLGTQNQPQHF.

The chain uses TRBV29-1 and TRBJ2-1; D is uncertain. Germline V gene sequence: CDR1 SQVTM, CDR2 ANQGSEA. V was cut by 1 base and J by 7 bases, with 11 bases left in between. The CDR3 runs to 13 residues. The CDR3 DNA reads TGCAGCGTTGAAGGTAACCCGGGTAATGAGCAGTTCTTC. It encodes CSVEGNPGNEQFF.

V gene TRBV5-1 combines with J gene TRBJ2-5, with TRBD2 identical over 8 bases. V lost 4 bases and J lost 5; bases outside the gene matches: 4. Germline V gene data show CDR1 as SGHRS and CDR2 as YFSETQ. The CDR3 covers 13 residues. In nucleotides, the CDR3 is TGCGCCAGCAGCCCGGGACTAGGGGAGACCCAGTACTTC. Its translation: CASSPGLGETQYF.

The chain joins TRBV15 to TRBJ2-7; TRBD1 is a possible D gene (7 bases). Germline V gene lookup returns CDR1 LNHNV and CDR2 YYDKDF (reference sequence). Trimming took off 0 bases at V and 4 bases at J, with 10 bases between the two ends. The CDR3 loop spans 14 amino acids. The CDR3 here is CATSREQGGYEQYF. CDR3 nucleotides: TGTGCCACCAGCAGAGAGCAGGGGGGATACGAGCAGTACTTC.

The rearrangement joins TRBV19 to TRBJ2-3, with 8 bases that match TRBD2. J lost 6 bases, V lost 3 bases, and 8 bases had no gene match. CDR3 length: 15 amino acids. Germline loops: CDR1 LNHDA, CDR2 SQIVND (reference sequence). The CDR3 nucleotides read TGTGCCAGTAGTATGGTAAGCGGGAGCTACGATACGCAGTATTTT. This sequence encodes CASSMVSGSYDTQYF.

This rearrangement joins TRBV4-1 to TRBJ2-2; TRBD2 aligns across 9 bases. CDR1 and CDR2 (germline): MGHRA, YSYEKL. The V segment lost 1 base and the J segment 3 bases; nucleotides outside the gene matches: 9. This CDR3 has 18 residues. Here the CDR3 reads CASSQVEGREGYTGELFF. Written as DNA, the CDR3 is TGCGCCAGCAGCCAAGTTGAGGGGCGGGAGGGGTACACCGGGGAGCTGTTTTTT.

The chain joins TRBV4-3 to TRBJ2-7, with TRBD1 identical over 9 bases. Losses at the gene ends were 1 base for V and 6 bases for J; bases not matched to a gene: 13. In germline, CDR1 is LGHNA, CDR2 YSLEER. The length of the CDR3 is 17 residues. The CDR3 loop reads CASSQVFLGQGPREQYF. CDR3 sequence (DNA): TGCGCCAGCAGCCAAGTATTTCTAGGACAGGGGCCGCGCGAGCAGTACTTC.

The chain combines TRBV9 with TRBJ2-7; D is unresolved. With 2 bases removed from V and 3 bases from J, the gap between germline ends came to 6 bases. The CDR3 consists of 12 residues. Germline CDR1 and CDR2: SGDLS and YYNGEE. This chain's CDR3 is CASSVGGYEQYF. The CDR3 bases are TGTGCCAGCAGCGTTGGCGGCTACGAGCAGTACTTC.

Points on this clone: Sequence at one end of the junction differs from germline and may be a read error. V gene TRBV7-7 combines with J gene TRBJ1-5; 10 bases agree with TRBD1. This CDR3 comprises 15 residues. Germline CDR1 SSHAT, CDR2 FNYEAQ (reference sequence). The CDR3 bases are TGTGCTAGCAGCTTAGAGACAGGGGGCGTTCAGCCCCAGCATTTT. This encodes CASSLETGGVQPQHF.

The chain recombines TRBV6-4 with TRBJ2-2; 8 nucleotides align to TRBD1. CDR1 is MRHNA, CDR2 SNTAGT, per germline. CDR3 length: 23 amino acids. Unmatched junction bases numbered 25, after V lost 0 bases and J lost 4 bases. The CDR3: CASSDSIYPLRRGHLDGTGELFF. The CDR3 DNA is TGTGCCAGCAGTGACTCGATTTACCCCCTGCGCAGGGGGCATCTAGATGGCACCGGGGAGCTGTTTTTT.

This rearrangement joins TRBV7-9 to TRBJ1-2; TRBD1 matches 7 bases. Germline CDR1 SEHNR, CDR2 FQNEAQ (reference sequence). The ends lost 11 bases at V and 4 bases at J; junction bases unmatched: 16. The CDR3 totals 15 residues. CDR3 residues: CAGGAWGQQPYGYTF. The CDR3 DNA reads as TGTGCCGGCGGGGCGTGGGGACAGCAACCCTATGGCTACACCTTC.

The chain links TRBV9 to TRBJ2-2; tentative D call: TRBD2 (6 bases). This CDR3 spans 15 amino acids. V was shortened by 5 bases and J by 2 bases, with 13 bases between the two germline ends. Germline values: CDR1 SGDLS, CDR2 YYNGEE. The DNA of the CDR3 is TGTGCCAGCAGTTCCTCGGGACTTAACACCGGGGAGCTGTTTTTT. This codes for CASSSSGLNTGELFF.

The CDR3, as DNA: TGTGCCAGCAGTTTAGAGCGGCGGGAGGTCGCAGATACGCAGTATTTT. Residues: CASSLERREVADTQYF. The gene calls are TRBV27 and TRBJ2-3; 8 nucleotides match TRBD2. V lost 2 bases, J lost 4 bases, and 8 bases stayed unmatched. Looked up from germline, CDR1 is MNHEY and CDR2 is SMNVEV (reference sequence). The CDR3 has 16 amino acids.

The V call is TRBV29-1, the J call TRBJ2-3, with 8 bases fitting TRBD2. Trimming removed 6 bases from V and 2 bases from J; junction bases left unmatched: 7. CDR1 is SQVTM and CDR2 is ANQGSEA in the germline V gene. There are 14 residues in the CDR3. The CDR3 is CSVLAGPFTDTQYF. The CDR3 bases are TGCAGCGTCCTAGCGGGCCCTTTCACAGATACGCAGTATTTT.

V is TRBV11-3 and J is TRBJ2-2; TRBD2 agrees at 11 bases. Trimming took 4 bases from V and 2 from J; bases not matched to a gene: 3. Germline CDR1 reads SGHNT; CDR2 reads YENEEA. There are 16 residues in the CDR3. The CDR3 nucleotides are TGTGCCAGCAGCTGGGGACTAGCGGAAAACACCGGGGAGCTGTTTTTT. This encodes CASSWGLAENTGELFF.

J is TRBJ2-3 and V is TRBV21-1; TRBD2, as called in the table, went unchecked against the DNA. TRBV21-1 is a recognized pseudogene. The CDR3 is 17 amino acids. The CDR3 loop is CASSKAHSGRKGNTQYF. In DNA form, the CDR3 reads TGTGCCAGCAGCAAAGCTCATAGCGGGAGGAAAGGGAATACGCAGTATTTT.

The chain links TRBV10-3 to TRBJ2-3, with 11 nucleotides matching TRBD2. CDR1 and CDR2 (germline): ENHRY, SYGVKD. The CDR3 contains 19 residues. V lost 1 base to trimming and J lost 0 bases; unmatched junction nucleotides: 9. DNA of the CDR3: TGTGCCATCAGTGAGTTACCGGGACTAGCGGTCTCTAGCACAGATACGCAGTATTTT. This sequence encodes CAISELPGLAVSSTDTQYF.

The chain has TRBV30 and TRBJ1-2, with D maybe TRBD1 (5 bases). The V end lost 4 bases, the J end lost 5 bases, and 20 bases lay between the germline ends. The CDR3 extends over 15 amino acids. The V gene's germline CDR1 is GTSNPN and CDR2 SVGIG (reference sequence). CDR3 sequence: CAWKSGGIGEYGYTF. Here the CDR3 DNA reads TGTGCCTGGAAATCGGGGGGTATAGGCGAGTATGGCTACACCTTC.

The genes are TRBV15 and TRBJ2-6, with TRBD1 matching 7 bases. Unmatched junction bases numbered 8, after V lost 2 bases and J lost 1 base. The germline CDR1 and CDR2 sequences are LNHNV and YYDKDF (reference sequence). The CDR3 has 18 residues. This CDR3 reads CATSRRQGPSSGANVLTF. As DNA, the CDR3 is TGTGCCACCAGCAGACGACAGGGACCTTCTTCTGGGGCCAACGTCCTGACTTTC.

The J gene is TRBJ2-3, the V gene TRBV9; no clear D. CDR3 length equals 15 residues. V lost 3 bases, J lost 1 base, and 12 bases lay in between. Germline lookup yields CDR1 SGDLS and CDR2 YYNGEE. CDR3 nucleotides: TGTGCCAGCAGCGGCTCTGGTAGTGGCACAGATACGCAGTATTTT. It specifies CASSGSGSGTDTQYF.

The V call is TRBV27, the J call TRBJ2-1; 10 bases line up with TRBD2. CDR1 is MNHEY, CDR2 SMNVEV, per germline (reference sequence). The ends lost 1 base at V and 6 bases at J; junction bases unmatched: 6. This CDR3 comprises 16 residues. CDR3 sequence reads: CASSLWELAGLNEQFF. CDR3 nucleotides: TGTGCCAGCAGTTTATGGGAACTAGCGGGACTCAATGAGCAGTTCTTC.

V usage is TRBV7-3 and J usage is TRBJ1-1; possible D gene TRBD1, 5 bases. V was pared by 3 bases and J by 2 bases, with 10 bases between. Looked up from germline, CDR1 is SGHTA and CDR2 is FQGTGA. The CDR3 extends over 14 amino acids. In DNA, the CDR3 is TGTGCCAGCAGCTTGGGTAGGGGAAACACTGAAGCTTTCTTT. This gives the protein CASSLGRGNTEAFF.

The chain employs TRBV5-4 and TRBJ2-7; 9 bases map to TRBD1. Germline V gene sequence: CDR1 SGHNT, CDR2 YYREEE (reference sequence). The CDR3 is 15 residues long. After removal of 4 bases from V and 1 base from J, the junction contained 6 bases not matched to a gene. CDR3 nucleotide sequence: TGTGCCAGCAGCCTGGACAGGGGCCCTTCCTACGAGCAGTACTTC. Protein product: CASSLDRGPSYEQYF.

This chain uses TRBV27 with TRBJ2-5, with D perhaps matching TRBD1 (6 bases). The J call may not be correct, given that the DNA end is closer to TRBJ2-7. This CDR3 has 14 amino acids. Germline V lookup: CDR1 MNHEY, CDR2 SMNVEV (reference sequence). CDR3 nucleotide sequence: TGTGCCAGCAGTTTGATCAGGGGAGTCCACGAGCAGTACTTC. Amino acid sequence: CASSLIRGVHEQYF.

The V and J genes are TRBV19 and TRBJ1-2, with D maybe TRBD1 (5 bases). V was cut by 6 bases and J by 7 bases, with 21 bases left in between. Germline values: CDR1 LNHDA, CDR2 SQIVND (reference sequence). This CDR3 comprises 15 residues. This CDR3 reads CASRTTDLSFSGYTF. The CDR3 DNA sequence: TGTGCCAGTAGAACGACAGACCTTTCTTTCTCTGGCTACACCTTC.

This CDR3 reads CASSPEGYYGYTF. The CDR3 DNA sequence: TGCGCCAGCAGCCCGGAGGGCTACTATGGCTACACCTTC. The chain couples TRBV5-1 to TRBJ1-2; D remains ambiguous. In germline, CDR1 is SGHRS, CDR2 YFSETQ. The CDR3 is 13 amino acids. Trimming stripped 4 bases from V and 3 bases from J, with 10 bases between. Full variable domain (rest looked up from reference TRBV5-1 and TRBJ1-2): KAGVTQTPRYLIKTRGQQVTLSCSPISGHRSVSWYQQTPGQGLQFLFEYFSETQRNKGNFPGRFSGRQFSNSRSEMNVSTLELGDSALYLCASSPEGYYGYTFGSGTRLTVV.

This chain uses TRBV9 with TRBJ2-5; 9 bases are a match to TRBD2. Trimming took 3 bases from V and 4 from J; bases not matched to a gene: 7. Germline V CDR1 and CDR2: SGDLS, YYNGEE. The CDR3 has 15 residues. The CDR3, as DNA: TGTGCCAGCAGCGCGACTAGCGGAGAGTTAGAGACCCAGTACTTC. Residues: CASSATSGELETQYF.

The rearrangement uses TRBV5-1 and TRBJ2-1; D perhaps matches TRBD2 (6 bases). V was shortened by 1 base and J by 7 bases, with 15 bases between the two germline ends. The germline V gene encodes CDR1 SGHRS and CDR2 YFSETQ. This CDR3 contains 15 residues. Here the CDR3 DNA reads TGCGCCAGCAGCTTGTTGCGGGAAGGGGTGAATGAGCAGTTCTTC. The encoded protein is CASSLLREGVNEQFF.